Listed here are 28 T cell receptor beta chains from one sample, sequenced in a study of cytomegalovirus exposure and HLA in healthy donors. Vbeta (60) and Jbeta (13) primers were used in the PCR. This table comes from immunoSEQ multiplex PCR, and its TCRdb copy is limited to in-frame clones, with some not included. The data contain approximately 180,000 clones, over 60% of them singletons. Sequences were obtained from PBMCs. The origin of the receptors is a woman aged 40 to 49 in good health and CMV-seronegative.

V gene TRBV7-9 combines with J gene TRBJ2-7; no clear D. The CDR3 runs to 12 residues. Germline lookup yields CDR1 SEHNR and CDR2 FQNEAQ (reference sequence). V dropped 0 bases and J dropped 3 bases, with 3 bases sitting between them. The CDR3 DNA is TGTGCCAGCAGCTTAGCTCTCTACGAGCAGTACTTC. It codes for CASSLALYEQYF.

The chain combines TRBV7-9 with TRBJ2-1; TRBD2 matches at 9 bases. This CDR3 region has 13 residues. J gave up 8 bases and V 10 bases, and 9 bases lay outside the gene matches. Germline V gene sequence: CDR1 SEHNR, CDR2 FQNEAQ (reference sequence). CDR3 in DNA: TGTGCCATCGAAGGACTAGCGTATGATGAGCAGTTCTTC. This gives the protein CAIEGLAYDEQFF.

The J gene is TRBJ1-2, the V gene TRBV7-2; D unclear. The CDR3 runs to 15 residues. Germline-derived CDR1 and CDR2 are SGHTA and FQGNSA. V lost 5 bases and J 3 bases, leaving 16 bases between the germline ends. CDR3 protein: CASSLDTPFYYGYTF. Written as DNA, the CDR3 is TGTGCCAGCAGCCTCGACACCCCCTTTTACTATGGCTACACCTTC.

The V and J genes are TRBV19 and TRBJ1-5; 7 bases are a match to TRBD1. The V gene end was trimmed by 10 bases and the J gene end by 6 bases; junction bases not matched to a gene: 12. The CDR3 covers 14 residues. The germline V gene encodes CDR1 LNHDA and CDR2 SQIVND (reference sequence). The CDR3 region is CATLKESGGQPQHF. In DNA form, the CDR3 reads TGTGCCACCTTGAAAGAGTCAGGGGGTCAGCCCCAGCATTTT. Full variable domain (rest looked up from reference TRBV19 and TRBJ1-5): DGGITQSPKYLFRKEGQNVTLSCEQNLNHDAMYWYRQDPGQGLRLIYYSQIVNDFQKGDIAEGYSVSREKKESFPLTVTSAQKNPTAFYLCATLKESGGQPQHFGDGTRLSIL.

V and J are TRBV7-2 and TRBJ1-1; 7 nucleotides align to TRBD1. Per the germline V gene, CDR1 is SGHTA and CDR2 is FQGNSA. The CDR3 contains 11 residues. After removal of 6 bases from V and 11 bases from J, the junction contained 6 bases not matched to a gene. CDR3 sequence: CASRTDREAFF. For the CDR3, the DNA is TGTGCCAGCAGGACAGACAGGGAGGCTTTCTTT.

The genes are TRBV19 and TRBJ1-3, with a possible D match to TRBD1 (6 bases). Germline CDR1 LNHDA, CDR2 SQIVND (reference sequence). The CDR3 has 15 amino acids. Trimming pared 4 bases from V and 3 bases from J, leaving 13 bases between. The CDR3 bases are TGTGCCAGTAGTAAAGGGGGTGGTCTTGGAAACACCATATATTTT. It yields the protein CASSKGGGLGNTIYF. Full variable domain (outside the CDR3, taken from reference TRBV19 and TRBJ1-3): DGGITQSPKYLFRKEGQNVTLSCEQNLNHDAMYWYRQDPGQGLRLIYYSQIVNDFQKGDIAEGYSVSREKKESFPLTVTSAQKNPTAFYLCASSKGGGLGNTIYFGEGSWLTVV.

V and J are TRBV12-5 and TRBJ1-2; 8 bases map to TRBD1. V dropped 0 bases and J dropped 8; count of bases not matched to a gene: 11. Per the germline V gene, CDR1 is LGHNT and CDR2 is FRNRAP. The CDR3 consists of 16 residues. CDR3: CASGLVPQGGDLGYTF. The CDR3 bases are TGTGCTAGTGGTTTGGTCCCACAGGGGGGGGATTTGGGCTACACCTTC.

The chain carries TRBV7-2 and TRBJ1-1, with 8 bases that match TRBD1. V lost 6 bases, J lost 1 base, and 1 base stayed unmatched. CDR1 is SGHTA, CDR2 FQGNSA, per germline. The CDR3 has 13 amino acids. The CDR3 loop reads CASRTGGNTEAFF. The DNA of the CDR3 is TGTGCCAGCAGAACAGGGGGGAACACTGAAGCTTTCTTT.

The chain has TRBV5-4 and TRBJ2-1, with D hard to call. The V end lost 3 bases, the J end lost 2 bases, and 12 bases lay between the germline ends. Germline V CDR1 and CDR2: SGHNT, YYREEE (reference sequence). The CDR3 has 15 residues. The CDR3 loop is CASSSRGLPYNEQFF. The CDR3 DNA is TGTGCCAGCAGCTCTCGTGGGCTACCCTACAATGAGCAGTTCTTC.

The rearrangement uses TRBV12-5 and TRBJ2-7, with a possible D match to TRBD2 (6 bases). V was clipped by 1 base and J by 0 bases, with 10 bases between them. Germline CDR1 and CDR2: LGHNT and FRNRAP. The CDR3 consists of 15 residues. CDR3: CASGLGSGSSYEQYF. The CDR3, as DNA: TGTGCTAGTGGTTTGGGGAGCGGGTCCTCCTACGAGCAGTACTTC.

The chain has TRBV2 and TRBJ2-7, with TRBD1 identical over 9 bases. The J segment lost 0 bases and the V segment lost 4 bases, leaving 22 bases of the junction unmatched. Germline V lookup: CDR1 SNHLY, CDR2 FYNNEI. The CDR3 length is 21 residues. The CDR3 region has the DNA TGTGCCAGCAGTGGAGGTTATAGACAGGGGGATGGAGGTGGGGTCTCCTACGAGCAGTACTTC. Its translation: CASSGGYRQGDGGGVSYEQYF.

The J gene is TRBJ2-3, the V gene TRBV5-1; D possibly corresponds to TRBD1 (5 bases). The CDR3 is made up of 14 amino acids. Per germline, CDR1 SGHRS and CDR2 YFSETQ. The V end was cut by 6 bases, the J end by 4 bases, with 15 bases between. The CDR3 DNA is TGCGCCAGCAATTATCAGGGATGGCCAGATACGCAGTATTTT. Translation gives CASNYQGWPDTQYF.

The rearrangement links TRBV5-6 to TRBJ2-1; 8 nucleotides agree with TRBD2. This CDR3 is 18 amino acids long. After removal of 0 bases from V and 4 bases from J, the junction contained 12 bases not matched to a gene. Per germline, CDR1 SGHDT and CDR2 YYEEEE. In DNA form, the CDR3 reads TGTGCCAGCAGCTTGGCGGGAGCCAGCGGGAGTAAATACAATGAGCAGTTCTTC. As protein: CASSLAGASGSKYNEQFF. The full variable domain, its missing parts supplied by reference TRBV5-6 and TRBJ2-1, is DAGVTQSPTHLIKTRGQQVTLRCSPKSGHDTVSWYQQALGQGPQFIFQYYEEEERQRGNFPDRFSGHQFPNYSSELNVNALLLGDSALYLCASSLAGASGSKYNEQFFGPGTRLTVL.

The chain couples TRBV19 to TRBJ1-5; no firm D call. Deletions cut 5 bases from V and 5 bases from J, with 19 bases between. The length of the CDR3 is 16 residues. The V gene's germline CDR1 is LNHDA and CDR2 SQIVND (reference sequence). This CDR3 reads CASSVDAGRRYQPQHF. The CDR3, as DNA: TGTGCCAGTAGTGTCGACGCCGGACGGAGGTATCAGCCCCAGCATTTT.

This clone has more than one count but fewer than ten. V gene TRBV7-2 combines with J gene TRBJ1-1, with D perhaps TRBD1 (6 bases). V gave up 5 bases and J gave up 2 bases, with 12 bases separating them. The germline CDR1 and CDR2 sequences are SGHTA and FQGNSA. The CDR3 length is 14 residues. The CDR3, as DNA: TGTGCCAGCAGCAGTGGACAGATAAACACTGAAGCTTTCTTT. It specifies CASSSGQINTEAFF.

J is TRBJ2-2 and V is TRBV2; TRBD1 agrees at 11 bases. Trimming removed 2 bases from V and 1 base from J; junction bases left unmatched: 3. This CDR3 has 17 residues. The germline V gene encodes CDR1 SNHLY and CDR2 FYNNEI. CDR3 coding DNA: TGTGCCAGCAGTGAAAGGACAGGGGGCGTGAACACCGGGGAGCTGTTTTTT. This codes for CASSERTGGVNTGELFF.

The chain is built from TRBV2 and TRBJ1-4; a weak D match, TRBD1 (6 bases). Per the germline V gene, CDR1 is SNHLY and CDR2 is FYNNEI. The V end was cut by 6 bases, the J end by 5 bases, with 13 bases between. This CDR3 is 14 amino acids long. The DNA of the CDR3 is TGTGCCAGCAGAGTACAGGGTTTAAATGAAAAACTGTTTTTT. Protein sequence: CASRVQGLNEKLFF.

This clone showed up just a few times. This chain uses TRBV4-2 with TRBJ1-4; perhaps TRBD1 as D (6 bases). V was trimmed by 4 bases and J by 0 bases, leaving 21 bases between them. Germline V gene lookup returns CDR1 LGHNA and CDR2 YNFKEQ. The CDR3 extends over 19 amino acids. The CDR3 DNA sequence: TGTGCCAGCAGCCTCACGACAGGTCGGGAAAGTACAACTAATGAAAAACTGTTTTTT. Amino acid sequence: CASSLTTGRESTTNEKLFF.

CDR3 amino acids: CAISATGTGVSTGQPQHF. The CDR3 DNA follows: TGTGCCATCAGCGCGACCGGGACAGGGGTTTCTACAGGTCAGCCCCAGCATTTT. The genes are TRBV10-3 and TRBJ1-5, with 10 bases identical to TRBD1. The CDR3 is 18 residues long. CDR1 ENHRY and CDR2 SYGVKD come from the germline V gene. V dropped 6 bases and J dropped 6; count of bases not matched to a gene: 17.

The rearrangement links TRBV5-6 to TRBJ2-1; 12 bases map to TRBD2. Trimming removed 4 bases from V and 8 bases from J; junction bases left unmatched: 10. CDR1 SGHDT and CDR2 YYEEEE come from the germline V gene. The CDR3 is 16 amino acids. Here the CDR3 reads CASSPLGTSGFDEQFF. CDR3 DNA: TGTGCCAGCAGCCCGTTAGGGACTAGCGGGTTTGATGAGCAGTTCTTC. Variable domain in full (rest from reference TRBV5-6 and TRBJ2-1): DAGVTQSPTHLIKTRGQQVTLRCSPKSGHDTVSWYQQALGQGPQFIFQYYEEEERQRGNFPDRFSGHQFPNYSSELNVNALLLGDSALYLCASSPLGTSGFDEQFFGPGTRLTVL.

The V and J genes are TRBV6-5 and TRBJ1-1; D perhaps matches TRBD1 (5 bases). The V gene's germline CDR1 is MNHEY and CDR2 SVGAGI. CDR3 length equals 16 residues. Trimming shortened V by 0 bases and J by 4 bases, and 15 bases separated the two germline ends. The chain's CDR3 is CASSYSAAWGLTEAFF. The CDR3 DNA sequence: TGTGCCAGCAGTTACTCGGCAGCCTGGGGACTCACTGAAGCTTTCTTT.

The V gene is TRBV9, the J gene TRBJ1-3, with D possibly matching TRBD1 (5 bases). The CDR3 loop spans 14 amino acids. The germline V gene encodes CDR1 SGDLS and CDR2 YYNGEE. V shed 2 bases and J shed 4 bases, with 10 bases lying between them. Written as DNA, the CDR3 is TGTGCCAGCAGCGTGGGGCAGGGAGGAAACACCATATATTTT. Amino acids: CASSVGQGGNTIYF. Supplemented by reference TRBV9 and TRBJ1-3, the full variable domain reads DSGVTQTPKHLITATGQRVTLRCSPRSGDLSVYWYQQSLDQGLQFLIQYYNGEERAKGNILERFSAQQFPDLHSELNLSSLELGDSALYFCASSVGQGGNTIYFGEGSWLTVV.

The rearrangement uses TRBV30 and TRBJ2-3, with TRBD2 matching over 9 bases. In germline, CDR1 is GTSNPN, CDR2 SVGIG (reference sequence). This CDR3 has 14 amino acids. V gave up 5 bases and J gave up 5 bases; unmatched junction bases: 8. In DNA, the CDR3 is TGTGCCTGGGGGATAGCGGGGGCGGTAGATACGCAGTATTTT. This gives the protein CAWGIAGAVDTQYF.

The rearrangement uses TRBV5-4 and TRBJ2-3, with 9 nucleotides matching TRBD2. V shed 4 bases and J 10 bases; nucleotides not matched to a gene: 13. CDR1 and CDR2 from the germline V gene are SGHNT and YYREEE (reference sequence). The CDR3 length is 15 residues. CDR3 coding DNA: TGTGCCAGCAGCCCCAGCCGACTAGCGGAGGGACCGCAGTATTTT. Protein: CASSPSRLAEGPQYF.

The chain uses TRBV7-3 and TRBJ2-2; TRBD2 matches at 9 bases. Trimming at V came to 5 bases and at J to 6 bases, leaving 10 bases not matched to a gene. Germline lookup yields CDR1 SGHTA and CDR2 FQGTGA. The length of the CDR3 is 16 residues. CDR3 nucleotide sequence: TGTGCCAGCAGCCCCTATGGCGGGAGGGCCCCCGGGGAGCTGTTTTTT. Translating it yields CASSPYGGRAPGELFF.

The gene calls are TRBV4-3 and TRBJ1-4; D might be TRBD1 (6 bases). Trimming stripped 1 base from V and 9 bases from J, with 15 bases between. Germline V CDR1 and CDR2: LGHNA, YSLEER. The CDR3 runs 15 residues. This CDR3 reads CASSQVGGGPKKLFF. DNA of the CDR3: TGCGCCAGCAGCCAAGTTGGGGGGGGGCCAAAAAAACTGTTTTTT.

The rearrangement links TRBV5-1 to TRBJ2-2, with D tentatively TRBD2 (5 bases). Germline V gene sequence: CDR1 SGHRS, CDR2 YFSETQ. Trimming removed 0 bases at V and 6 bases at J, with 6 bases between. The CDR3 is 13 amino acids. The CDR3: CASSLVRAGELFF. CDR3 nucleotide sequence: TGCGCCAGCAGCTTGGTGAGGGCCGGGGAGCTGTTTTTT. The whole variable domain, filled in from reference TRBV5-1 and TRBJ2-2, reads KAGVTQTPRYLIKTRGQQVTLSCSPISGHRSVSWYQQTPGQGLQFLFEYFSETQRNKGNFPGRFSGRQFSNSRSEMNVSTLELGDSALYLCASSLVRAGELFFGEGSRLTVL.

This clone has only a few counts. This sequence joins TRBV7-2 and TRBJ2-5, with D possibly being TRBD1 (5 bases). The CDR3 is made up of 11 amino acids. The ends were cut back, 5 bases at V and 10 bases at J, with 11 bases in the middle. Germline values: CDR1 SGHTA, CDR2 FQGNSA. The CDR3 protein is CASSRQGGQYF. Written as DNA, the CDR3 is TGTGCCAGCAGCCGCCAGGGCGGCCAGTACTTC.